These 8 T cell receptor beta chains came from one sample sequenced in a study of blood T cell repertoires in COVID-19. Only in-frame clones appear in the TCRdb table, and some are missing; sequencing was by immunoSEQ multiplex PCR. Here the sample spans roughly 100,000 clones, about 76% being singletons. Sequenced sample: peripheral blood. All receptors come from a woman of 80 years or more with acute or convalescent COVID-19.

This clone was counted between two and nine times. V gene TRBV6-1 combines with J gene TRBJ1-5; D gene ambiguous. V was shortened by 1 base and J by 3 bases, with 4 bases between the two germline ends. The length of the CDR3 is 13 residues. The V gene's germline CDR1 is MNHNS and CDR2 SASEGT. The DNA for the CDR3 is TGTGCCAGCAGTGAAGTAGACAATCAGCCCCAGCATTTT. This encodes CASSEVDNQPQHF.

The chain joins TRBV4-2 to TRBJ1-1, with 9 bases aligning to TRBD1. The CDR3 has 15 amino acids. The germline V gene encodes CDR1 LGHNA and CDR2 YNFKEQ. The J segment lost 1 base and the V segment lost 1 base, leaving 1 base of the junction unmatched. The CDR3, as DNA: TGTGCCAGCAGCCAAGTGGGACAGGGGAACACTGAAGCTTTCTTT. It specifies CASSQVGQGNTEAFF.

The rearrangement joins TRBV5-6 to TRBJ2-7; D perhaps matches TRBD2 (7 bases). There are 13 residues in the CDR3. The V and J ends lost 4 bases and 8 bases respectively, with 16 bases between them. The V gene's germline CDR1 is SGHDT and CDR2 YYEEEE. The CDR3 loop reads CASSVGGQGKQYF. As DNA, the CDR3 is TGTGCCAGCAGCGTGGGGGGGCAGGGCAAGCAGTACTTC.

CDR3 residues: CASSPDGGGYGYTF. Written as DNA, the CDR3 is TGTGCCAGCAGCCCCGACGGGGGAGGCTATGGCTACACCTTC. This chain connects TRBV5-5 to TRBJ1-2; perhaps TRBD1 as D (5 bases). Germline assignment: CDR1 SGHKS and CDR2 YYEKEE (reference sequence). The CDR3 has 14 residues. Trimming left V 4 bases short and J 4 bases short, with 14 bases between.

This clone was observed a handful of times. This sequence joins TRBV12-3 or TRBV12-4 and TRBJ2-7, with D possibly TRBD2 on 6 matching bases. This CDR3 contains 11 residues. The ends were cut back, 5 bases at V and 9 bases at J, with 11 bases in the middle. The CDR3 nucleotides read TGTGCCAGCAGTGGGGGGACTTCGCAGTACTTC. Translating gives CASSGGTSQYF.

J is TRBJ2-2 and V is TRBV19; D perhaps matches TRBD1 (6 bases). Trimming cost V 5 bases and J 6 bases, with 13 bases left between them. The CDR3 is 14 amino acids. Germline CDR1 reads LNHDA; CDR2 reads SQIVND (reference sequence). CDR3 nucleotide sequence: TGTGCCAGTAGTCCCCAGGGGTTCTCCGGGGAGCTGTTTTTT. It yields the protein CASSPQGFSGELFF.

This clone was picked up a small number of times. The CDR3 DNA is TGTGCCAGCAGTTACTTTCCGGGACAGGGTGTGGCTGAAGCTTTCTTT. This encodes CASSYFPGQGVAEAFF. The chain links TRBV6-5 to TRBJ1-1; TRBD1 agrees at 9 bases. Per the germline V gene, CDR1 is MNHEY and CDR2 is SVGAGI. The CDR3 loop spans 16 amino acids. Unmatched junction bases numbered 9, after V lost 1 base and J lost 6 bases.

This clone was observed a single time. The gene calls are TRBV5-1 and TRBJ2-6; possibly TRBD1 for D (6 bases). V lost 4 bases to trimming and J lost 2 bases, with 10 bases between them. The CDR3 runs 15 residues. Germline values: CDR1 SGHRS, CDR2 YFSETQ. The CDR3 loop reads CASSTGSTGANVLTF. The DNA for the CDR3 is TGCGCCAGCAGCACAGGGAGCACTGGGGCCAACGTCCTGACTTTC.